This entry is about one TCR beta chain. The target antigen is unknown. The entry originates in a study of graft-versus-host responses after intestinal transplantation. Across the study: Multivisceral, liver-intestinal, or isolated intestinal transplants were given to recipients. All recipients were given anti-thymocyte globulin induction, and tacrolimus and steroids were then administered for three to four years.

Method: immunoSEQ multiplex PCR; TCRdb's copy keeps in-frame clones and lacks some. The sample records about 150,000 clones, 80% to 95% being singletons. Findings and limits, study-wide: Some GvH clones appeared in ileal mucosa or blood before recipient bone marrow.

Between the trimmed V and J ends, which lost 1 base and 8 bases, there was a span of 14 bases. There are 14 residues in the CDR3. Germline CDR1 MDHEN, CDR2 SYDVKM. This receptor was identified in a human donor who received an intestinal transplant. V is TRBV28 and J is TRBJ1-1; no reliable D call. This material consisted of unstimulated CD4+ T cells sorted from spleen or lymph node cells, taken before intestinal transplant. The CDR3 sequence: CASSLSGTWWEAFF. The DNA of the CDR3 is TGTGCCAGCAGTTTATCCGGCACTTGGTGGGAAGCTTTCTTT.